This entry lists 15 T cell receptor beta chains sequenced from one sample in a study of T cell repertoires in cytomegalovirus infection. Each CDR3 protein is one row after TCRdb ran MiXCR on the reads. The data contain approximately 83,000 distinct CDR3 sequences, approximately 24% of them seen just once; the ten biggest clones take up roughly 50%. The antigens these receptors bind are not known. The sequenced sample was CD8+ T cells from cultured PBMCs, obtained from culture after CMV antigen stimulation. The receptors were sampled from a human donor in good health (CMV status not recorded). Some clones in this sample may be carry-over from other donors' samples.

Notes on this clonotype: A much larger clone differs from this one at a single base, so this may be a read error. The V gene is TRBV20-1, the J gene TRBJ1-2; D remains ambiguous. CDR1 is DFQATT, CDR2 SNEGSKA, per germline (reference sequence). The CDR3 contains 15 residues. The CDR3 is CSAPAPSAPNYGYIF. In DNA form, the CDR3 reads TGCAGTGCTCCCGCCCCCAGCGCTCCTAACTATGGCTACATCTTC.

With regard to this clonotype: It may be a read error: a sequence one base away is much more abundant. The CDR3 DNA reads as TGTGCCAGCAGTCCCGACGGGGGCCACTACGGGCAGTACTTC. This gives the protein CASSPDGGHYGQYF. This chain connects TRBV7-2 to TRBJ2-7, with D perhaps given as TRBD1 or TRBD2 (6 bases each). The CDR3 is made up of 14 amino acids. Germline values: CDR1 SGHTA, CDR2 FQGNSA.

V gene TRBV4-1 combines with J gene TRBJ2-3, with TRBD2 as a possible D gene (6 bases). The V end was cut by 0 bases, the J end by 4 bases, with 11 bases between. In germline, CDR1 is MGHRA, CDR2 YSYEKL. CDR3 length equals 15 residues. The CDR3 is CASSQDGGSADTQYF. As DNA, the CDR3 is TGCGCCAGCAGCCAAGATGGAGGGTCGGCAGATACGCAGTATTTT.

This clonotype was detected a few times. V and J are TRBV24-1 and TRBJ1-6, with D tentatively TRBD1 (6 bases). With 11 bases removed from V and 0 bases from J, the gap between germline ends came to 10 bases. This CDR3 spans 14 amino acids. Germline lookup yields CDR1 KGHDR and CDR2 SFDVKD. CDR3 DNA: TGTGCCATCCAGGGGCCCTCCTATAATTCACCCCTCCACTTT. This gives the protein CAIQGPSYNSPLHF.

There are a few counts of this clonotype. V and J are TRBV4-3 and TRBJ2-7, with TRBD1 matching 7 bases. CDR3 length: 14 residues. The V gene end was trimmed by 1 base and the J gene end by 3 bases; junction bases not matched to a gene: 3. CDR1 LGHNA and CDR2 YSLEER come from the germline V gene. The CDR3 here is CASSQVYRGYEQYF. CDR3 sequence (DNA): TGCGCCAGCAGCCAAGTCTACAGGGGCTACGAGCAGTACTTC.

Concerning this clonotype itself: A junction end diverges from the germline sequence, so it may reflect a read error. V usage is TRBV6-2 or TRBV6-3 and J usage is TRBJ2-7, with D tentatively TRBD1 (5 bases). This CDR3 has 19 amino acids. Germline lookup yields CDR1 MNHEY and CDR2 SVGEGT. CDR3 region: CANSSRLLIQAEAPYEQYF. CDR3 DNA: TGTGCCAACAGTTCCCGACTTCTTATACAGGCCGAAGCCCCGTACGAGCAGTACTTC.

The sample holds many counts of this clonotype. This chain uses TRBV11-2 with TRBJ1-4, with 8 bases aligning to TRBD1. Trimming removed 2 bases from V and 8 bases from J; junction bases left unmatched: 13. Germline V gene sequence: CDR1 SGHAT, CDR2 FQNNGV. The CDR3 contains 17 residues. The CDR3 bases are TGTGCCAGCAGCTTACTCAAAGGAGGACAGGGAAAGGAAAAACTGTTTTTT. As protein: CASSLLKGGQGKEKLFF. The whole variable domain, filled in from reference TRBV11-2 and TRBJ1-4, reads EAGVAQSPRYKIIEKRQSVAFWCNPISGHATLYWYQQILGQGPKLLIQFQNNGVVDDSQLPKDRFSAERLKGVDSTLKIQPAKLEDSAVYLCASSLLKGGQGKEKLFFGSGTQLSVL.

This clonotype was seen more than once but under ten times. This rearrangement joins TRBV7-9 to TRBJ2-7, with a tentative D call TRBD1 (5 bases). CDR3 length: 15 residues. Germline loops: CDR1 SEHNR, CDR2 FQNEAQ (reference sequence). Between the trimmed V and J ends, which lost 1 base and 1 base, there was a span of 11 bases. The CDR3 region has the DNA TGTGCCAGCAGCTTAGTAGGGGCAGGGTCCTACGAGCAGTACTTC. Encoded protein: CASSLVGAGSYEQYF.

The J gene is TRBJ2-7, the V gene TRBV12-3 or TRBV12-4, with 7 bases that match TRBD2. The CDR3 runs to 16 residues. J gave up 7 bases and V 6 bases, and 18 bases lay outside the gene matches. CDR3 residues: CASRPGSGGKVWEQYF. CDR3 sequence (DNA): TGTGCCAGCAGGCCTGGGTCGGGAGGAAAGGTGTGGGAGCAGTACTTC.

This chain links TRBV20-1 with TRBJ2-1; TRBD2 aligns across 10 bases. Germline V lookup: CDR1 DFQATT, CDR2 SNEGSKA (reference sequence). The CDR3 sequence is 14 residues long. The CDR3 loop is CSVLGLASHNEQFF. DNA of the CDR3: TGCAGCGTATTGGGACTAGCGTCCCACAATGAGCAGTTCTTC.

J is TRBJ1-2 and V is TRBV4-3; a possible D gene is TRBD1 (6 bases). CDR1 and CDR2 (germline): LGHNA, YSLEER. The CDR3 has 15 amino acids. V lost 1 base to trimming and J lost 1 base, with 10 bases between them. CDR3 loop: CASSQAKDSNYGYTF. CDR3 coding DNA: TGCGCCAGCAGCCAAGCAAAGGACAGTAACTATGGCTACACCTTC.

A few counts support this clonotype. The chain employs TRBV30 and TRBJ1-1, with D possibly TRBD1 on 6 matching bases. Germline CDR1 GTSNPN, CDR2 SVGIG (reference sequence). The V end was cut by 4 bases, the J end by 8 bases, with 20 bases between. The length of the CDR3 is 14 residues. The CDR3 here is CAWKQGTRPLEAFF. In nucleotides, the CDR3 is TGTGCCTGGAAGCAGGGGACTCGCCCACTAGAAGCTTTCTTT.

V usage is TRBV6-5 and J usage is TRBJ2-3; 14 bases are a match to TRBD2. The CDR3 is 17 amino acids. V shed 5 bases and J 4 bases; nucleotides not matched to a gene: 8. CDR1 is MNHEY and CDR2 is SVGAGI in the germline V gene. CDR3 protein: CASSPRTSGGWADTQYF. CDR3 DNA: TGTGCCAGCAGTCCCCGGACTAGCGGGGGGTGGGCAGATACGCAGTATTTT.

This clonotype has more than one count but fewer than ten. The CDR3 loop reads CASSLPGTTVAFSHFNYGYTF. CDR3 bases: TGTGCCAGCAGTTTACCCGGGACAACCGTCGCCTTTTCCCATTTTAACTATGGCTACACCTTC. The genes are TRBV28 and TRBJ1-2, with D perhaps TRBD1 (6 bases). The CDR3 is made up of 21 amino acids. Germline CDR1 reads MDHEN; CDR2 reads SYDVKM. Trimming stripped 2 bases from V and 1 base from J, with 29 bases between.

The chain has TRBV20-1 and TRBJ1-3, with D unclear. The V and J ends lost 4 bases and 4 bases respectively, with 11 bases between them. CDR1 DFQATT and CDR2 SNEGSKA come from the germline V gene (reference sequence). The CDR3 is made up of 13 amino acids. The CDR3 DNA reads as TGCAGTGCTACAGCCTACGAAGGAAACACCATATATTTT. It is translated as CSATAYEGNTIYF.